These 32 T cell receptor beta chains share one sample of origin, sequenced in a study of T cell responses to AZD1222 COVID-19 vaccine. TCRdb's table, derived via immunoSEQ multiplex PCR, lists solely in-frame clones and lacks some. The top ten hold around 5% of the sample, which has 90,000 to 140,000 clones, over 80% seen once. The sample in question was peripheral blood, obtained on day 0 of AZD1222 vaccination. The receptor source for this set is an adult in good health.

This chain connects TRBV20-1 to TRBJ2-3, with a weak D call TRBD2 (6 bases). Germline V gives CDR1 DFQATT, CDR2 SNEGSKA (reference sequence). This CDR3 is built from 13 residues. Trimming took 3 bases from V and 3 from J, leaving 10 bases between them. Here the CDR3 reads CSASRLDTDTQYF. In DNA form, the CDR3 reads TGCAGTGCTAGTCGACTAGATACAGATACGCAGTATTTT.

The rearrangement uses TRBV5-1 and TRBJ2-5, with a weak D call TRBD2 (5 bases). CDR1 and CDR2 from the germline V gene are SGHRS and YFSETQ. The CDR3 sequence is 13 residues long. The ends were cut back, 6 bases at V and 5 bases at J, with 14 bases in the middle. DNA of the CDR3: TGCGCCAGCATCGGGGAAACGGGGGAGACCCAGTACTTC. Its protein is CASIGETGETQYF. The full variable domain, in which reference TRBV5-1 and TRBJ2-5 provide the parts outside the CDR3, is KAGVTQTPRYLIKTRGQQVTLSCSPISGHRSVSWYQQTPGQGLQFLFEYFSETQRNKGNFPGRFSGRQFSNSRSEMNVSTLELGDSALYLCASIGETGETQYFGPGTRLLVL.

The chain is built from TRBV2 and TRBJ1-5; the D is unclear. The length of the CDR3 is 16 residues. The germline V gene has CDR1 SNHLY and CDR2 FYNNEI. V shed 4 bases and J shed 1 base, with 14 bases lying between them. DNA of the CDR3: TGTGCCAGCAGTGCCCGAAGGAGTAGGAGCAATCAGCCCCAGCATTTT. Translation gives CASSARRSRSNQPQHF. Variable domain in full (rest from reference TRBV2 and TRBJ1-5): EPEVTQTPSHQVTQMGQEVILRCVPISNHLYFYWYRQILGQKVEFLVSFYNNEISEKSEIFDDQFSVERPDGSNFTLKIRSTKLEDSAMYFCASSARRSRSNQPQHFGDGTRLSIL.

The chain recombines TRBV19 with TRBJ2-1; 7 bases agree with TRBD2. J lost 7 bases, V lost 5 bases, and 5 bases had no gene match. The CDR3 runs to 13 residues. Germline loops: CDR1 LNHDA, CDR2 SQIVND (reference sequence). CDR3 amino acids: CASSPVGGNEQFF. The CDR3 DNA follows: TGTGCCAGTAGTCCAGTGGGGGGGAATGAGCAGTTCTTC. The full variable domain, with the rest looked up from reference TRBV19 and TRBJ2-1, is DGGITQSPKYLFRKEGQNVTLSCEQNLNHDAMYWYRQDPGQGLRLIYYSQIVNDFQKGDIAEGYSVSREKKESFPLTVTSAQKNPTAFYLCASSPVGGNEQFFGPGTRLTVL.

This chain connects TRBV19 to TRBJ1-6; D gene ambiguous. The CDR3 extends over 15 amino acids. The V end lost 7 bases, the J end lost 7 bases, and 17 bases lay between the germline ends. Germline V CDR1 and CDR2: LNHDA, SQIVND (reference sequence). The CDR3 bases are TGTGCCAGTAAAGGACCGAATACCCCGAATTCACCCCTCCACTTT. It specifies CASKGPNTPNSPLHF.

The rearrangement joins TRBV4-1 to TRBJ1-4, with 7 bases aligning to TRBD1. Looked up from germline, CDR1 is MGHRA and CDR2 is YSYEKL. This CDR3 is 15 amino acids long. V trimming: 7 bases; J trimming: 0 bases; junction bases outside the gene matches: 5. CDR3 loop: CASNRQGATNEKLFF. The CDR3 DNA reads as TGCGCCAGCAACCGACAGGGTGCAACTAATGAAAAACTGTTTTTT.

The chain links TRBV10-3 to TRBJ2-7, with TRBD2 matching over 7 bases. Germline values: CDR1 ENHRY, CDR2 SYGVKD. The J segment lost 4 bases and the V segment lost 4 bases, leaving 10 bases of the junction unmatched. CDR3 length equals 15 residues. The CDR3 protein is CAISGGGGLGYEQYF. CDR3 DNA: TGTGCCATCAGTGGTGGGGGAGGGCTTGGGTACGAGCAGTACTTC.

This clone was detected only a few times. The chain employs TRBV5-1 and TRBJ1-1; TRBD1 might be the D (5 bases). V was trimmed by 4 bases and J by 7 bases, leaving 20 bases between them. Germline-derived CDR1 and CDR2 are SGHRS and YFSETQ. The CDR3 is made up of 15 amino acids. The CDR3 coding sequence is TGCGCCAGCAGCCCCCGAGCCGGGGCATCGGGTGAAGCTTTCTTT. It specifies CASSPRAGASGEAFF. The variable domain in full, completed from reference TRBV5-1 and TRBJ1-1, reads KAGVTQTPRYLIKTRGQQVTLSCSPISGHRSVSWYQQTPGQGLQFLFEYFSETQRNKGNFPGRFSGRQFSNSRSEMNVSTLELGDSALYLCASSPRAGASGEAFFGQGTRLTVV.

The chain carries TRBV4-2 and TRBJ1-2; D not certain. The V gene lost 1 base and the J gene lost 7 bases, with 10 bases spanning the gap. CDR1 LGHNA and CDR2 YNFKEQ come from the germline V gene. The CDR3 runs to 13 residues. Here the CDR3 reads CASSQGQAGGYTF. Here the CDR3 DNA reads TGTGCCAGCAGCCAAGGACAAGCGGGTGGCTACACCTTC.

This chain connects TRBV11-2 to TRBJ2-6; D may be TRBD1 or TRBD2 (5 bases each). Trimming stripped 1 base from V and 0 bases from J, with 10 bases between. Germline lookup yields CDR1 SGHAT and CDR2 FQNNGV. CDR3 length equals 17 residues. CDR3 bases: TGTGCCAGCAGCTTAGTACCGGGGCGCTCTGGGGCCAACGTCCTGACTTTC. Residues: CASSLVPGRSGANVLTF.

The chain recombines TRBV19 with TRBJ1-5, with D unclear. The CDR3 is made up of 13 amino acids. Germline V gene lookup returns CDR1 LNHDA and CDR2 SQIVND (reference sequence). Trimming left V 6 bases short and J 2 bases short, with 8 bases between. The CDR3 sequence: CASRTWGNQPQHF. The CDR3 DNA reads TGTGCCAGTAGGACATGGGGCAATCAGCCCCAGCATTTT.

The CDR3 DNA sequence: TGCAGCACGCAGAACACTGAAGCTTTCTTT. As protein: CSTQNTEAFF. This chain uses TRBV29-1 with TRBJ1-1; D remains unclear. CDR3 length: 10 amino acids. The germline V gene has CDR1 SQVTM and CDR2 ANQGSEA. Trimming pared 8 bases from V and 1 base from J, leaving 5 bases between.

V gene TRBV18 combines with J gene TRBJ2-1; 8 bases are a match to TRBD2. CDR1 KGHSH and CDR2 LQKENI come from the germline V gene. The CDR3 covers 15 residues. Germline trimming cut 2 bases from V and 5 bases from J; bases unmatched to any gene: 5. The CDR3 DNA reads TGTGCCAGCTCACCAAGGCGGGGGGATGACAATGAGCAGTTCTTC. Its protein is CASSPRRGDDNEQFF.

The genes are TRBV10-3 and TRBJ1-4, with D perhaps matching TRBD1 (5 bases). Trimming removed 2 bases at V and 13 bases at J, with 8 bases between. This CDR3 is 11 amino acids long. Per germline, CDR1 ENHRY and CDR2 SYGVKD. CDR3 sequence: CAISEGAVLFF. The CDR3 nucleotides read TGTGCCATCAGTGAGGGGGCAGTACTGTTTTTT.

This clone turned up a few times. The J gene is TRBJ2-1, the V gene TRBV25-1; 7 bases align to TRBD1. CDR1 is MGHDK and CDR2 is SYGVNS in the germline V gene. The CDR3 is 16 residues long. Trimming took 6 bases from V and 3 from J; bases not matched to a gene: 11. CDR3 in DNA: TGTGCCAGCAGCCCCCCGAGACAGGGAAGCTACAATGAGCAGTTCTTC. It encodes CASSPPRQGSYNEQFF.

This chain connects TRBV2 to TRBJ2-3, with 9 bases matching TRBD2. The V segment lost 7 bases and the J segment 5 bases; nucleotides outside the gene matches: 4. The CDR3 is made up of 13 amino acids. Germline values: CDR1 SNHLY, CDR2 FYNNEI. The CDR3 region has the DNA TGTGCCAGCATGGGCGGGGGGGTAGATACGCAGTATTTT. Protein sequence: CASMGGGVDTQYF.

The chain employs TRBV5-6 and TRBJ1-2; TRBD1 might be the D (6 bases). With 4 bases removed from V and 5 bases from J, the gap between germline ends came to 18 bases. The CDR3 runs 15 residues. Germline-derived CDR1 and CDR2 are SGHDT and YYEEEE. The CDR3 is CASSPAGGRRYGYTF. CDR3 nucleotide sequence: TGTGCCAGCAGCCCAGCCGGGGGGCGCCGGTATGGCTACACCTTC.

The gene calls are TRBV4-1 and TRBJ1-1; no clear D. Germline V lookup: CDR1 MGHRA, CDR2 YSYEKL. V lost 5 bases and J lost 2, with 15 bases in between. The CDR3 has 15 amino acids. The CDR3 nucleotides read TGCGCCAGCAGCGAACAGCAGCAGGTTAACACTGAAGCTTTCTTT. This gives the protein CASSEQQQVNTEAFF.

The sample holds a few counts of this clone. This chain uses TRBV19 with TRBJ1-6, with 8 bases that match TRBD1. Germline V lookup: CDR1 LNHDA, CDR2 SQIVND (reference sequence). The CDR3 contains 16 residues. V shed 4 bases, J shed 7 bases, and the junction held 9 bases outside the gene matches. CDR3 in amino acids: CASSTLTGGVNSPLHF. CDR3 nucleotides: TGTGCCAGTAGTACCCTAACAGGGGGAGTCAATTCACCCCTCCACTTT.

The chain is built from TRBV2 and TRBJ1-2, with no clear D. CDR1 SNHLY and CDR2 FYNNEI come from the germline V gene. Trimming took off 6 bases at V and 0 bases at J, with 11 bases between the two ends. CDR3 length: 14 amino acids. CDR3 amino acids: CASREDGSNYGYTF. The CDR3, as DNA: TGTGCCAGCAGAGAGGACGGTTCTAACTATGGCTACACCTTC.

This clone showed up just a few times. The chain joins TRBV5-4 to TRBJ1-1, with no clear D. V was clipped by 1 base and J by 6 bases, with 10 bases between them. The CDR3 covers 13 residues. The V gene's germline CDR1 is SGHNT and CDR2 YYREEE (reference sequence). In DNA, the CDR3 is TGTGCCAGCAGCTTGCCGATCGGAGCTGAAGCTTTCTTT. Residues: CASSLPIGAEAFF.

V gene TRBV5-1 combines with J gene TRBJ1-1; D may be TRBD1 (5 bases). CDR1 and CDR2 from the germline V gene are SGHRS and YFSETQ. The CDR3 sequence is 15 residues long. Trimming removed 3 bases from V and 3 bases from J, with 15 bases in between. In nucleotides, the CDR3 is TGCGCCAGCAGCTGGACGGGGGTCGGGGACACTGAAGCTTTCTTT. Its protein is CASSWTGVGDTEAFF.

In this sample, this clone turned up a few times. The rearrangement uses TRBV10-3 and TRBJ1-4; unclear D gene. Germline CDR1 reads ENHRY; CDR2 reads SYGVKD. Trimming pared 5 bases from V and 8 bases from J, leaving 15 bases between. The CDR3 has 14 amino acids. The CDR3 spells CAISLGQEDEKLFF. CDR3 DNA sequence: TGTGCCATCAGTTTAGGGCAGGAAGACGAAAAACTGTTTTTT.

This clone appeared a single time. The V and J genes are TRBV7-2 and TRBJ1-1; a weak D match, TRBD1 (6 bases). The V gene's germline CDR1 is SGHTA and CDR2 FQGNSA. The CDR3 sequence is 14 residues long. Trimming shortened V by 1 base and J by 1 base, and 7 bases separated the two germline ends. The CDR3 loop reads CASSLVGQNTEAFF. CDR3 bases: TGTGCCAGCAGCTTAGTGGGACAGAACACTGAAGCTTTCTTT.

This clone was picked up a small number of times. V is TRBV5-6 and J is TRBJ1-4; TRBD1 is a possible D gene (6 bases). The V gene's germline CDR1 is SGHDT and CDR2 YYEEEE. Trimming took off 5 bases at V and 8 bases at J, with 19 bases between the two ends. CDR3 size: 15 residues. The CDR3 DNA follows: TGTGCCAGCAGTCCGTGGAACAGGGACGGGGAAAAACTGTTTTTT. Translating gives CASSPWNRDGEKLFF.

This chain uses TRBV27 with TRBJ1-1; no firm D call. V dropped 7 bases and J dropped 1 base, with 4 bases sitting between them. The CDR3 consists of 11 residues. Germline CDR1 and CDR2: MNHEY and SMNVEV (reference sequence). The CDR3 loop reads CASIGNTEAFF. The CDR3 DNA sequence: TGTGCCAGCATCGGGAACACTGAAGCTTTCTTT.

The chain has TRBV29-1 and TRBJ2-7; D is undetermined. Between the trimmed V and J ends, which lost 6 bases and 6 bases, there was a span of 9 bases. The germline V gene has CDR1 SQVTM and CDR2 ANQGSEA. This CDR3 is built from 10 residues. The CDR3 here is CSVAGSEQYF. The CDR3, as DNA: TGCAGCGTGGCCGGTTCCGAGCAGTACTTC.

This clone has just one count. The chain links TRBV5-1 to TRBJ1-3; 9 bases line up with TRBD1. This CDR3 spans 17 amino acids. The V gene's germline CDR1 is SGHRS and CDR2 YFSETQ. Unmatched junction bases numbered 8, after V lost 4 bases and J lost 0 bases. In DNA, the CDR3 is TGCGCCAGCAGCCTGACGGGACAGGGACTCTCTGGAAACACCATATATTTT. This sequence encodes CASSLTGQGLSGNTIYF.

The V call is TRBV5-1, the J call TRBJ2-6; no firm D call. Looked up from germline, CDR1 is SGHRS and CDR2 is YFSETQ. CDR3 length: 15 residues. The V end lost 0 bases, the J end lost 0 bases, and 4 bases lay between the germline ends. The CDR3 region is CASSLEVSGANVLTF. DNA of the CDR3: TGCGCCAGCAGCTTGGAGGTCTCTGGGGCCAACGTCCTGACTTTC.

The gene calls are TRBV3-1 (or the pseudogene TRBV3-2) and TRBJ2-3; TRBD1 agrees at 8 bases. Germline CDR1 and CDR2: LGHDT and YNNKEL (reference sequence). This CDR3 has 16 amino acids. The trim removed 0 bases at V and 4 bases at J, leaving 6 bases unmatched. The CDR3 loop reads CASSQDPRGRADTQYF. As DNA, the CDR3 is TGTGCCAGCAGCCAAGATCCCAGGGGGCGTGCAGATACGCAGTATTTT.

This clone was counted once. This chain uses TRBV5-5 with TRBJ1-2; D unresolved. Between the trimmed V and J ends, which lost 4 bases and 2 bases, there was a span of 9 bases. Germline values: CDR1 SGHKS, CDR2 YYEKEE (reference sequence). There are 13 residues in the CDR3. In DNA form, the CDR3 reads TGTGCCAGCAGCCCAGGTTGGAACTATGGCTACACCTTC. This gives the protein CASSPGWNYGYTF.

The CDR3 spells CASSDTRGSGNTIYF. CDR3 bases: TGTGCCAGCAGCGACACGAGAGGCTCTGGAAACACCATATATTTT. The chain combines TRBV7-9 with TRBJ1-3; the D is unclear. Trimming removed 5 bases from V and 0 bases from J, with 11 bases in between. Germline V gene sequence: CDR1 SEHNR, CDR2 FQNEAQ (reference sequence). The CDR3 consists of 15 residues.